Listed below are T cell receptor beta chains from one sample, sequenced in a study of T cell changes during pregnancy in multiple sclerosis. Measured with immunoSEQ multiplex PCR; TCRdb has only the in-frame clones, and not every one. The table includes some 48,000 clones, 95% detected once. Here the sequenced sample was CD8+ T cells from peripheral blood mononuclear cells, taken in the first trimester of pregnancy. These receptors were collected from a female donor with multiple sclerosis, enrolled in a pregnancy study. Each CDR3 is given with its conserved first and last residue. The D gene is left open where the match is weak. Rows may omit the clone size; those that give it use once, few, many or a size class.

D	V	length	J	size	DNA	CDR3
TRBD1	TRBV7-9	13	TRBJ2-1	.	TGTGCCAGCAGCTTGGACAGGTCCGATGAGCAGTTCTTC	CASSLDRSDEQFF
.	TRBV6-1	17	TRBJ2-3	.	TGTGCCAGCAGTGAAGAGGGGGACAAAGAAAGGGCAGATACGCAGTATTTT	CASSEEGDKERADTQYF
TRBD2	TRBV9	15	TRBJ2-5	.	TGTGCCAGCAGTATGGGACTAGCGGGGCAAGAGACCCAGTACTTC	CASSMGLAGQETQYF
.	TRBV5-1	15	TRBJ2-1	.	TGCGCCTCCATTGCCCGGGTCGTCCCCTACAATGAGCAGTTCTTC	CASIARVVPYNEQFF
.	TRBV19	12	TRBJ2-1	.	TGTGCCAGCCAGGGGAGCTACAATGAGCAGTTCTTC	CASQGSYNEQFF
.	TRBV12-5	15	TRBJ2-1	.	TGTGCTAGTGGTTTGGGACTCGGACAATCCAATGAGCAGTTCTTC	CASGLGLGQSNEQFF
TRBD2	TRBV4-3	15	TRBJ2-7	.	TGCGCCAGCAGCCTAGGAAGGGAGGGAGTGTACGAGCAGTACTTC	CASSLGREGVYEQYF
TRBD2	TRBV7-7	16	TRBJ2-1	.	TGTGCCAGCAGCTTAGGATCGAGCGGGGGATACAATGAGCAGTTCTTC	CASSLGSSGGYNEQFF
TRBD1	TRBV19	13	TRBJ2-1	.	TGTGCCAGTAGCCCAGGGGGATACAATGAGCAGTTCTTC	CASSPGGYNEQFF
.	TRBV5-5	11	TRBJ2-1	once	TGTGCCAGCAGCTTGGGTGACATTCAGTTCTTC	CASSLGDIQFF
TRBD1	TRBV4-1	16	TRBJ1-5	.	TGCGCCAGCAGCCAAGAAGGCGGGACAGTCAATCAGCCCCAGCATTTT	CASSQEGGTVNQPQHF
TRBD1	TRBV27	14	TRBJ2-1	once	TGTGCCAGCAGCTTCGGGACAGGTTACAATGAGCAGTTCTTC	CASSFGTGYNEQFF
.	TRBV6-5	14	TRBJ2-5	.	TGTGCCAGCAGCGTTACGGGACATCAAGAGACCCAGTACTTC	CASSVTGHQETQYF
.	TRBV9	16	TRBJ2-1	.	TGTGCCAGCAGCGTGGGGGGGGCGAGCTCCTACAATGAGCAGTTCTTC	CASSVGGASSYNEQFF
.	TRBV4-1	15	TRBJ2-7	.	TGCGCCAGCAGCCAAGATCGGGTGACAGATTCCGAGCAGTACTTC	CASSQDRVTDSEQYF
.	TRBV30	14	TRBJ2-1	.	TGTGCCTGGAGTGTAGGCAGGGGCTACAATGAGCAGTTCTTC	CAWSVGRGYNEQFF
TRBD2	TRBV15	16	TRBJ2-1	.	TGTGCCACCAGCAGCCCCGGCCTAGCGGGTTCTAATGAGCAGTTCTTC	CATSSPGLAGSNEQFF
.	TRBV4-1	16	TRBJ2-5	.	TGCGCCAGCAGCCAAGTTTGGGGGGGCGGTCAAGAGACCCAGTACTTC	CASSQVWGGGQETQYF
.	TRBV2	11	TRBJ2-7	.	TGTGCCAGCAGTAGGTCGAGGGAGCAGTACTTC	CASSRSREQYF
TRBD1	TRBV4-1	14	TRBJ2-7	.	TGCGCCAGCAGCCAGGGACAGGGGTATCCCGAGCAGTACTTC	CASSQGQGYPEQYF
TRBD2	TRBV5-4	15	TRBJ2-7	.	TGTGCCAGCAGCTTGCTAGCGGGAGGTCGCCACGAGCAGTACTTC	CASSLLAGGRHEQYF
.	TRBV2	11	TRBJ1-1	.	TGTGCCAGCGGGGAAGCGCACGGAGCTTTCTTT	CASGEAHGAFF
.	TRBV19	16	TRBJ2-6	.	TGTGCCAGTATTGCCTATCCCATCTCTGGGGCCAACGTCCTGACTTTC	CASIAYPISGANVLTF
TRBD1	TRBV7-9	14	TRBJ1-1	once	TGTGCCAGCAGCCAACAGGGGCCCAACACTGAAGCTTTCTTT	CASSQQGPNTEAFF
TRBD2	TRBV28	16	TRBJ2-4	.	TGTGCCAGCAGTCGGCGACTAGCGGGCCCTAGAAACATTCAGTACTTC	CASSRRLAGPRNIQYF
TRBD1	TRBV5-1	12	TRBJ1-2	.	TGCGCCAGCAGCTCCGACAGGGGCGGCTACACCTTC	CASSSDRGGYTF
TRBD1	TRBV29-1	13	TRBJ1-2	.	TGCAGCGTTGTCCTACCCGGGACAGGTGGCTACACCTTC	CSVVLPGTGGYTF
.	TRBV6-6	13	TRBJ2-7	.	TGTGCCAGCAGGTACACAGGTACCGACGAGCAGTACTTC	CASRYTGTDEQYF
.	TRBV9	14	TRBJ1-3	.	TGTGCCAGCAGTGGAGGGTCCTCTGGAAACACCATATATTTT	CASSGGSSGNTIYF
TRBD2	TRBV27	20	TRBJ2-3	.	TGTGCCAGCAGTTTATCGGTGGGGACTAGCGGGAGAATAGACCCAGATACGCAGTATTTT	CASSLSVGTSGRIDPDTQYF
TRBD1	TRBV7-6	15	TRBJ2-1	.	TGTGCCAGCAGCTTCGGGACAGGGGGCGCGAATGAGCAGTTCTTC	CASSFGTGGANEQFF
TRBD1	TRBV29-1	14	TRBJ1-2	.	TGCAGCGTTGACGAGGGACAGGCTAACTATGGCTACACCTTC	CSVDEGQANYGYTF
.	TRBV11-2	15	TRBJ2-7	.	TGTGCCAGCAGCTTAGGGAGGGGTATATCCTACGAGCAGTACTTC	CASSLGRGISYEQYF
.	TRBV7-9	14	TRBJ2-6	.	TGTGCCAGCAGCCCCCGCTCTGGGGCCAACGTCCTGACTTTC	CASSPRSGANVLTF
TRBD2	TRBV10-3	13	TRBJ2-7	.	TGTGCCTCAGGTCGGGAGGGCTTCTACGAGCAGTACTTC	CASGREGFYEQYF